A single sample is the source of the 24 T cell receptor beta chains below, sequenced in a study of T cells in Graves' hyperthyroidism and ophthalmopathy. Template material for amplifying TCR beta CDR3 regions consisted of RNA transcripts. Carried out on the TCR CDR3, a first-round RT-PCR used the HTBI primer set. TCRdb passed the multiplex PCR reads through MiXCR, listing each CDR3 protein once. The data hold 540,000 or so distinct CDR3 sequences, with about 15% observed a single time. The sequenced material came from blood. These receptors were taken from a woman in her twenties or thirties with Graves' hyperthyroidism.

The chain links TRBV18 to TRBJ2-7; TRBD1 agrees at 9 bases. This CDR3 is built from 16 residues. Trimming took 3 bases from V and 2 from J; bases not matched to a gene: 8. Germline values: CDR1 KGHSH, CDR2 LQKENI. The CDR3 DNA sequence: TGTGCCAGCTCACCTCTGGGACAGGGTATACCCTACGAGCAGTACTTC. Encoded protein: CASSPLGQGIPYEQYF.

There are a few counts of this clonotype. The chain recombines TRBV9 with TRBJ2-1; D perhaps matches TRBD2 (7 bases). CDR3 length: 14 residues. The V gene lost 5 bases and the J gene lost 9 bases, with 18 bases spanning the gap. Germline V gene sequence: CDR1 SGDLS, CDR2 YYNGEE. The CDR3 nucleotides are TGTGCCAGCAGTGGGGGGGCGCACGCAAGTGAGCAGTTCTTC. Amino acid sequence: CASSGGAHASEQFF.

This clonotype has a handful of counts. The chain carries TRBV4-1 and TRBJ2-3; maybe TRBD2 (5 bases). The germline gives CDR1 MGHRA, CDR2 YSYEKL. V dropped 2 bases and J dropped 2 bases, with 17 bases sitting between them. CDR3 length: 17 amino acids. CDR3 sequence: CASSQSGGRLYTDTQYF. The CDR3 DNA sequence: TGCGCCAGCAGCCAATCGGGCGGGCGCCTTTACACAGATACGCAGTATTTT.

This clonotype came up many times. The CDR3 DNA is TGTGCCAGCTCACCACGGCGGAACACAGATACGCAGTATTTT. This gives the protein CASSPRRNTDTQYF. The chain couples TRBV18 to TRBJ2-3; D is uncertain. The CDR3 has 14 residues. CDR1 is KGHSH, CDR2 LQKENI, per germline. Trimming took off 1 base at V and 2 bases at J, with 7 bases between the two ends. Full variable domain (missing parts from reference TRBV18 and TRBJ2-3): NAGVMQNPRHLVRRRGQEARLRCSPMKGHSHVYWYRQLPEEGLKFMVYLQKENIIDESGMPKERFSAEFPKEGPSILRIQQVVRGDSAAYFCASSPRRNTDTQYFGPGTRLTVL.

This clonotype was recorded at least ten times. J is TRBJ2-7 and V is TRBV7-2, with TRBD1 matching 8 bases. J was trimmed by 6 bases and V by 6 bases; bases with no gene match: 4. CDR3 length equals 12 residues. The germline V gene encodes CDR1 SGHTA and CDR2 FQGNSA. In nucleotides, the CDR3 is TGTGCCAGCAGTTGGACAGGGTTCGAGCAGTACTTC. Encoded protein: CASSWTGFEQYF.

This clonotype has just a few counts. The genes are TRBV20-1 and TRBJ2-7; tentative D call: TRBD2 (6 bases). The CDR3 spans 14 residues. Deletions cut 3 bases from V and 4 bases from J, with 16 bases between. CDR1 is DFQATT, CDR2 SNEGSKA, per germline (reference sequence). CDR3 in amino acids: CSASLTSLGYEQYF. The CDR3 DNA reads TGCAGTGCTAGCCTAACTAGCCTGGGTTACGAGCAGTACTTC.

The chain is built from TRBV4-1 and TRBJ2-7; D call uncertain. V was trimmed by 0 bases and J by 7 bases, leaving 10 bases between them. CDR1 is MGHRA and CDR2 is YSYEKL in the germline V gene. The CDR3 is 13 residues long. CDR3 amino acids: CASSQETSREQYF. As DNA, the CDR3 is TGCGCCAGCAGCCAAGAAACCTCAAGAGAGCAGTACTTC.

This clonotype appeared many times. The rearrangement links TRBV5-1 to TRBJ2-1; maybe TRBD2 (5 bases). CDR1 and CDR2 from the germline V gene are SGHRS and YFSETQ. V lost 2 bases and J lost 5, with 11 bases in between. The length of the CDR3 is 14 residues. The CDR3 DNA follows: TGCGCCAGCAGCTTCGACACCGGGAACAATGAGCAGTTCTTC. This codes for CASSFDTGNNEQFF.

This clonotype was counted ten times or more. V is TRBV18 and J is TRBJ2-5, with TRBD1 matching 7 bases. The germline V gene has CDR1 KGHSH and CDR2 LQKENI. V lost 6 bases, J lost 2 bases, and 9 bases stayed unmatched. The CDR3 is 15 amino acids. CDR3 coding DNA: TGTGCCAGCTCGGCTATGGGACAGTCACAAGAGACCCAGTACTTC. Amino acids: CASSAMGQSQETQYF.

This clonotype was recorded at least ten times. The chain has TRBV7-3 and TRBJ2-1; TRBD1 aligns across 11 bases. V shed 0 bases, J shed 4 bases, and the junction held 2 bases outside the gene matches. The CDR3 is made up of 16 amino acids. Germline V lookup: CDR1 SGHTA, CDR2 FQGTGA. Here the CDR3 reads CASSLTGTGGYNEQFF. The DNA for the CDR3 is TGTGCCAGCAGCTTAACCGGGACAGGGGGGTACAATGAGCAGTTCTTC.

The gene calls are TRBV12-3 or TRBV12-4 and TRBJ2-1; 12 nucleotides agree with TRBD2. CDR3 length equals 18 residues. Trimming took 2 bases from V and 7 from J; bases not matched to a gene: 12. The CDR3 DNA reads TGTGCCAGCAGTTTATGGACGGGCCTAGCGGGAGGGAAGAATGAGCAGTTCTTC. Amino acids: CASSLWTGLAGGKNEQFF.

This clonotype has a count of ten or more. V gene TRBV6-1 combines with J gene TRBJ1-1; 10 positions match TRBD1. V shed 5 bases, J shed 2 bases, and the junction held 8 bases outside the gene matches. Germline assignment: CDR1 MNHNS and CDR2 SASEGT. The length of the CDR3 is 16 residues. In nucleotides, the CDR3 is TGTGCCAGCAGTCCAGACAGGGGGCAAGTAAACACTGAAGCTTTCTTT. Translating gives CASSPDRGQVNTEAFF.

This clonotype was recorded once. The gene calls are TRBV20-1 and TRBJ2-7, with TRBD2 as a possible D gene (6 bases). The CDR3 is made up of 16 amino acids. Germline values: CDR1 DFQATT, CDR2 SNEGSKA (reference sequence). Trimming removed 0 bases from V and 0 bases from J, with 15 bases in between. CDR3 region: CSARDRQGLNSYEQYF. In DNA form, the CDR3 reads TGCAGTGCTAGAGATCGGCAGGGACTTAACTCCTACGAGCAGTACTTC.

This clonotype has only a few counts. The V and J genes are TRBV12-3 or TRBV12-4 and TRBJ2-5; D is unclear. Trimming took 6 bases from V and 2 from J, leaving 10 bases between them. The CDR3 spans 13 residues. The CDR3 here is CASSWAAQETQYF. The CDR3 DNA reads as TGTGCCAGCAGCTGGGCAGCACAAGAGACCCAGTACTTC.

This clonotype was seen repeatedly, ten times or more. J is TRBJ1-5 and V is TRBV20-1; D may be TRBD1 (5 bases). This CDR3 comprises 13 residues. Trimming shortened V by 1 base and J by 5 bases, and 9 bases separated the two germline ends. Germline CDR1 reads DFQATT; CDR2 reads SNEGSKA (reference sequence). The CDR3 protein is CSARAGRDQPQHF. The CDR3 nucleotides read TGCAGTGCTAGAGCAGGGCGCGATCAGCCCCAGCATTTT.

The chain uses TRBV18 and TRBJ2-7; 11 bases line up with TRBD1. In germline, CDR1 is KGHSH, CDR2 LQKENI. V was clipped by 2 bases and J by 1 base; unmatched bases: 1. The CDR3 contains 15 residues. CDR3 sequence (DNA): TGTGCCAGCTCACCAGGGGACAGGGGGTCCTACGAGCAGTACTTC. This codes for CASSPGDRGSYEQYF.

This clonotype was detected many times. This sequence joins TRBV12-3 or TRBV12-4 and TRBJ2-3, with D perhaps matching TRBD2 (5 bases). The CDR3 totals 15 residues. The germline V and J ends were trimmed by 5 bases and 5 bases, with 17 bases remaining between them. The CDR3 is CASSPRVEEVDTQYF. In DNA, the CDR3 is TGTGCCAGCAGTCCCCGCGTGGAGGAGGTAGATACGCAGTATTTT.

The rearrangement joins TRBV9 to TRBJ1-5; no clear D. There are 14 residues in the CDR3. CDR1 SGDLS and CDR2 YYNGEE come from the germline V gene. Trimming left V 2 bases short and J 0 bases short, with 6 bases between. The CDR3 nucleotides read TGTGCCAGCAGCGTTGACTATAGCAATCAGCCCCAGCATTTT. Its translation: CASSVDYSNQPQHF.

In its sample, this clonotype was seen many times. The V gene is TRBV11-1, the J gene TRBJ2-1, with 9 bases lining up with TRBD2. Germline values: CDR1 SGHAT, CDR2 FQDESV (reference sequence). The V gene end was trimmed by 6 bases and the J gene end by 0 bases; junction bases not matched to a gene: 12. The CDR3 has 18 residues. The CDR3 here is CASSYYGTSLSSYNEQFF. The CDR3 DNA sequence: TGTGCCAGCAGTTATTACGGGACTAGCCTTAGCTCCTACAATGAGCAGTTCTTC.

This clonotype was found many times. This rearrangement joins TRBV18 to TRBJ2-3; D unresolved. Germline CDR1 reads KGHSH; CDR2 reads LQKENI. V was cut by 0 bases and J by 1 base, with 8 bases left in between. CDR3 size: 15 residues. The chain's CDR3 is CASSPPSSRTDTQYF. The CDR3 bases are TGTGCCAGCTCACCACCGAGTAGCCGCACAGATACGCAGTATTTT.

This clonotype has at least ten counts. V and J are TRBV30 and TRBJ2-2, with D perhaps TRBD1 (6 bases). The CDR3 runs to 13 residues. Per the germline V gene, CDR1 is GTSNPN and CDR2 is SVGIG (reference sequence). In DNA, the CDR3 is TGTGCAGGGGGTCAGGGCCACACCGGGGAGCTGTTTTTT. Translating gives CAGGQGHTGELFF.

The V call is TRBV11-2, the J call TRBJ1-2; D ambiguous. V lost 0 bases, J lost 8 bases, and 7 bases lay in between. The CDR3 has 12 amino acids. Germline V CDR1 and CDR2: SGHAT, FQNNGV. In nucleotides, the CDR3 is TGTGCCAGCAGCTTAGATTCTAGCGGCTACACCTTC. The encoded protein is CASSLDSSGYTF.

This clonotype has just a few counts. This chain uses TRBV9 with TRBJ2-5; D is perhaps TRBD1 (6 bases). CDR3 length equals 14 residues. The V and J ends lost 3 bases and 2 bases respectively, with 11 bases between them. Germline loops: CDR1 SGDLS, CDR2 YYNGEE. The chain's CDR3 is CASSEGVPQETQYF. CDR3 sequence (DNA): TGTGCCAGCAGCGAGGGGGTTCCACAAGAGACCCAGTACTTC.

The chain employs TRBV9 and TRBJ1-6; the match to TRBD1 covers 8 bases. The V gene end was trimmed by 3 bases and the J gene end by 4 bases; junction bases not matched to a gene: 0. The CDR3 spans 14 residues. Germline CDR1 and CDR2: SGDLS and YYNGEE. The CDR3 region has the DNA TGTGCCAGCAGCGGGGACAGGTATAATTCACCCCTCCACTTT. It is translated as CASSGDRYNSPLHF.